Listed below are T cell receptor beta chains from one sample, sequenced in a study of blood T cell repertoires in COVID-19. Measured with immunoSEQ multiplex PCR; TCRdb has only the in-frame clones, and not every one. This table holds around 200,000 clones, approximately 86% found once. The source material was peripheral blood. These receptors all stem from a man aged 40-49 years with acute or convalescent COVID-19. The CDR3 runs from the conserved cysteine through the conserved F or W. D genes are given only for firm matches. The size entry is marked missing in some rows and otherwise reads once, few, many or a size class.

J gene: TRBJ2-2
V gene: TRBV29-1
clone size: NA
D gene: NA
CDR3 DNA: TGCAGCGTTGGAGCGCCTAACACCGGGGAGCTGTTTTTT
CDR3 protein: CSVGAPNTGELFF

J gene: TRBJ1-5
V gene: TRBV7-9
clone size: NA
D gene: TRBD1
CDR3 DNA: TGTGCCAGCAGCGCTGCGTGGGACAGGGGGCCTCAGCCCCAGCATTTT
CDR3 protein: CASSAAWDRGPQPQHF

J gene: TRBJ1-1
V gene: TRBV27
clone size: NA
D gene: NA
CDR3 DNA: TGTGCCAGCAGTCCCAGGACAGTGTCACCGAACACTGAAGCTTTCTTT
CDR3 protein: CASSPRTVSPNTEAFF

J gene: TRBJ1-2
V gene: TRBV11-2
clone size: NA
D gene: NA
CDR3 DNA: TGTGCCAGCAGCTTAATACTACAGGGCCCCTATGGCTACACCTTC
CDR3 protein: CASSLILQGPYGYTF

J gene: TRBJ1-6
V gene: TRBV27
clone size: NA
D gene: NA
CDR3 DNA: TGTGCCAGCGGTTTCGGGAGCTCCTATAATTCACCCCTCCACTTT
CDR3 protein: CASGFGSSYNSPLHF

J gene: TRBJ1-5
V gene: TRBV23-1
clone size: NA
D gene: NA
CDR3 DNA: TGCGCCAGCAGTTTTGACGGACAGTTAAGATGCAATCAGCCCCAGCATTTT
CDR3 protein: CASSFDGQLRCNQPQHF

J gene: TRBJ1-4
V gene: TRBV4-2
clone size: NA
D gene: NA
CDR3 DNA: TGTGCCAGCAGCCAAGTCGGGTCGGGAGGGAATGAAAAACTGTTTTTT
CDR3 protein: CASSQVGSGGNEKLFF

J gene: TRBJ1-1
V gene: TRBV11-2
clone size: NA
D gene: NA
CDR3 DNA: TGTGCCAGCAGACACGACAGAGTCACTGAAGCTTTCTTT
CDR3 protein: CASRHDRVTEAFF

J gene: TRBJ1-6
V gene: TRBV9
clone size: NA
D gene: NA
CDR3 DNA: TGTGCCAGCAGCGAGCGACAGACACTCCTTAATTCACCCCTCCACTTT
CDR3 protein: CASSERQTLLNSPLHF

J gene: TRBJ1-2
V gene: TRBV11-2
clone size: once
D gene: NA
CDR3 DNA: TGTGCCAGCAGCACCGCCACCGGGACAACTTATGGCTACACCTTC
CDR3 protein: CASSTATGTTYGYTF

J gene: TRBJ1-4
V gene: TRBV4-3
clone size: NA
D gene: NA
CDR3 DNA: TGCGCCAGCAGCCAAGATCTCCCACGACTGGCAACTAATGAAAAACTGTTTTTT
CDR3 protein: CASSQDLPRLATNEKLFF

J gene: TRBJ1-2
V gene: TRBV3-1/TRBV3-2
clone size: NA
D gene: NA
CDR3 DNA: TGTGCCAGCAGCCAGCTTATGACAGCCACGGGGGGATATGGCTACACCTTC
CDR3 protein: CASSQLMTATGGYGYTF

J gene: TRBJ2-5
V gene: TRBV5-4
clone size: NA
D gene: NA
CDR3 DNA: TGTGCCAGCAGTTCTGGAGGACAGTTCCAAGAGACCCAGTACTTC
CDR3 protein: CASSSGGQFQETQYF

J gene: TRBJ1-1
V gene: TRBV20-1
clone size: NA
D gene: NA
CDR3 DNA: TGCAGTGCTAGTTTCGATGGTAGTAACACTGAAGCTTTCTTT
CDR3 protein: CSASFDGSNTEAFF

J gene: TRBJ2-3
V gene: TRBV5-1
clone size: few
D gene: NA
CDR3 DNA: TGCGCCAGCAGCCACCCGGGGGGCTACACAGATACGCAGTATTTT
CDR3 protein: CASSHPGGYTDTQYF

J gene: TRBJ2-2
V gene: TRBV10-3
clone size: NA
D gene: TRBD2
CDR3 DNA: TGTGCCATCAGTAGGACTAGCGGACAGACCTACACCGGGGAGCTGTTTTTT
CDR3 protein: CAISRTSGQTYTGELFF

J gene: TRBJ2-6
V gene: TRBV5-1
clone size: NA
D gene: NA
CDR3 DNA: TGCGCCAGCAGAACAGCGAGGGCTGGGGCCAACGTCCTGACTTTC
CDR3 protein: CASRTARAGANVLTF

J gene: TRBJ2-7
V gene: TRBV10-3
clone size: NA
D gene: NA
CDR3 DNA: TGTGCCATCGGGACACACTCCTACGAGCAGTACTTC
CDR3 protein: CAIGTHSYEQYF

J gene: TRBJ2-7
V gene: TRBV7-8
clone size: NA
D gene: TRBD2
CDR3 DNA: TGTGCCAGCAGCCCGACACTAGCGGAGACCACCTACGAGCAGTACTTC
CDR3 protein: CASSPTLAETTYEQYF

J gene: TRBJ2-3
V gene: TRBV3-1/TRBV3-2
clone size: NA
D gene: NA
CDR3 DNA: TGTGCCAGCAGCCTCCGTCCGGGCACAGATACGCAGTATTTT
CDR3 protein: CASSLRPGTDTQYF

J gene: TRBJ1-4
V gene: TRBV7-3
clone size: NA
D gene: TRBD1
CDR3 DNA: TGTGCCAGCATCACAGGGGGCACTAATGAAAAACTGTTTTTT
CDR3 protein: CASITGGTNEKLFF

J gene: TRBJ2-1
V gene: TRBV5-1
clone size: NA
D gene: NA
CDR3 DNA: TGCGCCAGCAGCTGGGACTCTCAAGGCTACAATGAGCAGTTCTTC
CDR3 protein: CASSWDSQGYNEQFF

J gene: TRBJ2-5
V gene: TRBV7-2
clone size: NA
D gene: TRBD1
CDR3 DNA: TGTGCCAGCAGCTTAGCAGGGGGCGGGGAGACCCAGTACTTC
CDR3 protein: CASSLAGGGETQYF

J gene: TRBJ2-2
V gene: TRBV6-5
clone size: NA
D gene: TRBD2
CDR3 DNA: TGTGCCAGCAGAATAGATGGGGGGGCCGGGGAGCTGTTTTTT
CDR3 protein: CASRIDGGAGELFF

J gene: TRBJ2-5
V gene: TRBV6-5
clone size: NA
D gene: TRBD2
CDR3 DNA: TGTGCCAGCAGTTCAGGACTAGCGGGATGGGGGACCCAGTACTTC
CDR3 protein: CASSSGLAGWGTQYF

J gene: TRBJ1-2
V gene: TRBV30
clone size: few
D gene: NA
CDR3 DNA: TGTGCCTGGAGTAACCTCGAGGGACGCCTCAAGGGGGATTATGGCTACACCTTC
CDR3 protein: CAWSNLEGRLKGDYGYTF

J gene: TRBJ2-5
V gene: TRBV6-2/TRBV6-3
clone size: NA
D gene: TRBD1
CDR3 DNA: TGTGCCAGCAGTTACGTCGGACAGGGCCGAGGTGGGACCCAGTACTTC
CDR3 protein: CASSYVGQGRGGTQYF

J gene: TRBJ1-2
V gene: TRBV2
clone size: NA
D gene: NA
CDR3 DNA: TGTGCCAGCAGTGAGTCCCGGGGTCTGGGGGGCTACACCTTC
CDR3 protein: CASSESRGLGGYTF

J gene: TRBJ2-1
V gene: TRBV7-9
clone size: NA
D gene: NA
CDR3 DNA: TGTGCCAGCAGCTCCTCTTACGGGACCGGGGCAGGGACTTCCAATGAGCAGTTCTTC
CDR3 protein: CASSSSYGTGAGTSNEQFF

J gene: TRBJ2-7
V gene: TRBV10-3
clone size: NA
D gene: NA
CDR3 DNA: TGTGCCATCAGTGACGGCAGGGCACACGAGCAGTACTTC
CDR3 protein: CAISDGRAHEQYF

J gene: TRBJ2-5
V gene: TRBV7-9
clone size: NA
D gene: NA
CDR3 DNA: TGTGCCAGCAGACCTAGCTTCGCCGAGACCCAGTACTTC
CDR3 protein: CASRPSFAETQYF

J gene: TRBJ2-1
V gene: TRBV7-9
clone size: NA
D gene: TRBD1
CDR3 DNA: TGTGCCAGCATCGGAGACGGGACACGGGACAGGGGGAAAGGTGAGCAGTTCTTC
CDR3 protein: CASIGDGTRDRGKGEQFF

J gene: TRBJ2-7
V gene: TRBV4-1
clone size: NA
D gene: TRBD2
CDR3 DNA: TGCGCCAGCAGCCAAGTGTTTGGCGGGAGCGCCTACGAGCAGTACTTC
CDR3 protein: CASSQVFGGSAYEQYF

J gene: TRBJ1-1
V gene: TRBV4-3
clone size: NA
D gene: TRBD1
CDR3 DNA: TGCGCCAGCAGCCATCTACAGGGGGTGGGGAACACTGAAGCTTTCTTT
CDR3 protein: CASSHLQGVGNTEAFF

J gene: TRBJ2-1
V gene: TRBV28
clone size: NA
D gene: NA
CDR3 DNA: TGTGCCAGCAGTTCGCCGCTCCCAAGCGGTTTGACCTACAATGAGCAGTTCTTC
CDR3 protein: CASSSPLPSGLTYNEQFF

J gene: TRBJ1-6
V gene: TRBV18
clone size: NA
D gene: NA
CDR3 DNA: TGTGCCAGCTCGGAAAGGGAGGATTCACCCCTCCACTTT
CDR3 protein: CASSEREDSPLHF

J gene: TRBJ1-1
V gene: TRBV4-2
clone size: few
D gene: NA
CDR3 DNA: TGTGCCAGCAGCCAAGAAATGCCACTTGAAGCTTTCTTT
CDR3 protein: CASSQEMPLEAFF

J gene: TRBJ2-3
V gene: TRBV10-1
clone size: NA
D gene: TRBD2
CDR3 DNA: TGCGCCAGCAGTGAAGCCGCTAGCGGGTACACAGATACGCAGTATTTT
CDR3 protein: CASSEAASGYTDTQYF

J gene: TRBJ1-2
V gene: TRBV28
clone size: NA
D gene: NA
CDR3 DNA: TGTGCCAGCAGCCGAGGATCCAACTATGGCTACACCTTC
CDR3 protein: CASSRGSNYGYTF

J gene: TRBJ2-6
V gene: TRBV6-5
clone size: NA
D gene: NA
CDR3 DNA: TGTGCCAGCTCCCAGGGACACTCTGGGGCCAACGTCCTGACTTTC
CDR3 protein: CASSQGHSGANVLTF

J gene: TRBJ2-2
V gene: TRBV29-1
clone size: NA
D gene: TRBD1
CDR3 DNA: TGCAGCGTTGTCCAACAGGGGGCCCCGAACACCGGGGAGCTGTTTTTT
CDR3 protein: CSVVQQGAPNTGELFF

J gene: TRBJ2-1
V gene: TRBV29-1
clone size: NA
D gene: TRBD2
CDR3 DNA: TGCAGCGGCGGGGGGGGAGCGGGGATTAATGAGCAGTTCTTC
CDR3 protein: CSGGGGAGINEQFF

J gene: TRBJ1-6
V gene: TRBV28
clone size: NA
D gene: TRBD1
CDR3 DNA: TGTGCCAGCAGGACCCGGGACAGACATAATTCACCCCTCCACTTT
CDR3 protein: CASRTRDRHNSPLHF

J gene: TRBJ2-3
V gene: TRBV14
clone size: NA
D gene: TRBD2
CDR3 DNA: TGTGCCAGCAGCCAAGTGACTAGCTTTGACGCAGATACGCAGTATTTT
CDR3 protein: CASSQVTSFDADTQYF

J gene: TRBJ2-7
V gene: TRBV27
clone size: NA
D gene: TRBD2
CDR3 DNA: TGTGCCAGCAGTCCCCTTCTCGGACTAGCGGAGGAGCAGTACTTC
CDR3 protein: CASSPLLGLAEEQYF

J gene: TRBJ2-2
V gene: TRBV7-7
clone size: once
D gene: TRBD1
CDR3 DNA: TGTGCCAGCAGCTTGACAGGGCGGACCGGGGAGCTGTTTTTT
CDR3 protein: CASSLTGRTGELFF

J gene: TRBJ1-5
V gene: TRBV29-1
clone size: NA
D gene: NA
CDR3 DNA: TGCAGCGTTAGGGAGGGGTCGAATCAGCCCCAGCATTTT
CDR3 protein: CSVREGSNQPQHF

J gene: TRBJ1-1
V gene: TRBV18
clone size: NA
D gene: TRBD1
CDR3 DNA: TGTGCCAGCTCACCAATCCAGGGGGCAAACACTGAAGCTTTCTTT
CDR3 protein: CASSPIQGANTEAFF

J gene: TRBJ1-2
V gene: TRBV27
clone size: NA
D gene: NA
CDR3 DNA: TGTGCCAGCAGTTCTAACAGGGCAGACTACACCTTC
CDR3 protein: CASSSNRADYTF

J gene: TRBJ2-7
V gene: TRBV27
clone size: NA
D gene: TRBD1
CDR3 DNA: TGTGCCAGCAGTTCGGACAGGGGAGGTGGGGGAGCCTACGAGCAGTACTTC
CDR3 protein: CASSSDRGGGGAYEQYF

J gene: TRBJ2-3
V gene: TRBV7-9
clone size: NA
D gene: NA
CDR3 DNA: TGTGCCAGCAGCTTAGGCAGCGGAGATACGCAGTATTTT
CDR3 protein: CASSLGSGDTQYF

J gene: TRBJ1-3
V gene: TRBV19
clone size: NA
D gene: TRBD1
CDR3 DNA: TGTGCCAGTAGTTCCACTGACAGGGTGGGCGGAAACACCATATATTTT
CDR3 protein: CASSSTDRVGGNTIYF

J gene: TRBJ1-2
V gene: TRBV14
clone size: NA
D gene: NA
CDR3 DNA: TGTGCCAGCAGCCAAGAGATGGGAGGCTATGGCTACACCTTC
CDR3 protein: CASSQEMGGYGYTF